The present entry profiles one T cell receptor (beta chain) with its context. In its sample, this clone was seen once. The clone's antigen remains unknown. Base-call qualities are not available, and no considerably larger clone is one nucleotide away. The source of the sample is a study of OX40 agonist ivuxolimab in advanced cancers. Turning to the overall study: Ivuxolimab was a fully human IgG2 agonistic monoclonal antibody targeting the costimulatory receptor OX40 (CD134). Of the 50 to 55 dose-escalation patients, hepatocellular carcinoma was present in around 20, melanoma in about 15, renal cell carcinoma in 9 and head and neck cancer in 9. Prior anti-PD-1, anti-PD-L1 or anti-CTLA-4 therapy was permitted, and roughly two fifths of dose-escalation patients had received checkpoint inhibitors. Three dose-escalation patients achieved partial responses, one with hepatocellular carcinoma and two with cutaneous melanoma. The paper reports the monotherapy dose-escalation portion (N of about 47 patients) of the phase I ivuxolimab trial. Intravenous ivuxolimab was administered to patients every 2 weeks at six dose levels: 0.01, 0.1, 0.3, 1.5, 3 and 10 mg/kg. A male proportion of roughly 80% and a mean age of around 60 years, ranging from about 20 to 85, were recorded for the dose-escalation cohort. The point of sequencing TCRbeta in the periphery was to test whether ivuxolimab changed TCR sequence diversity and drove clonal T-cell expansion.

Paper-wide results and their limitations: The antigen specificity of the clonally expanded peripheral T cells was not determined. At doses of 0.1 to 3.0 mg/kg, clonal expansion of both CD4+ and CD8+ T cells in blood was seen between baseline and week 6. Low levels of normalized T-cell clonal expansion were also seen in some nonresponding patients. After ivuxolimab, more expanded clones were found on average in CD8+ T cells than in CD4+ T cells. In the 0.1-3.0 mg/kg groups, partial responders had among the lowest normalized peripheral clonal expansion, particularly in CD8+ T cells.

Including cysteine and phenylalanine, the CDR3 has 12 amino acids. The CDR3 DNA has 36 bases and is translated from base 1. V lost 2 bases and J lost 3 bases; the stretch between them is 5 bases long. The germline V gene encodes CDR1 SGHAT and CDR2 FQNNGV. Genomic DNA was isolated from the sorted cells so that the TCRbeta CDR3 region could be sequenced. The immunoSEQ Assay was used for sequencing of TCRbeta CDR3 regions. Sourced from immuneACCESS, this table was stored by TCRdb with only in-frame sequences that have V and J called. A share of the clones is absent; for the studies checked, an unresolved V gene accounts for under half, and the remainder has no known explanation. The sample table contains about 69,000 clones; only one count was recorded for just over 90% of them. The top ten clonotypes cover around 6.1% of the sample. Patients with autoimmune disease history or receiving systemic immunosuppression were excluded from the trial. In every dose cohort, peripheral blood was drawn for TCR sequencing at baseline, cycle 4 day 1, and cycle 7 day 1. Samples were obtained from an open-label, multicenter, first-in-human phase I dose-escalation trial of ivuxolimab. The trial enrolled adults with locally advanced or metastatic head and neck squamous cell, hepatocellular, melanoma or renal cell carcinoma. Before TCR sequencing, CD4+ T cells and CD8+ T cells from peripheral blood were sorted into separate populations.

The chain was built from TRBV11-2 and TRBJ2-7, with no reliable assignment of the D segment. This receptor was identified in an adult with an advanced solid tumor such as melanoma, head and neck, liver or kidney cancer. The sequencing used CD4+ or CD8+ T cells sorted from blood, collected in a trial of the OX40 agonist ivuxolimab. CDR3 region: CASSLSGYEQYF. The nucleotide sequence reads TGTGCCAGCAGCTTATCAGGCTACGAGCAGTACTTC.